This T cell receptor (beta chain) stems from a study of T cell responses to AZD1222 COVID-19 vaccine. Using immunoSEQ multiplex PCR, the repertoire was profiled, and TCRdb retains in-frame clones only, with some absent. The sample yields 250,000 to 300,000 clones, 90% to 95% seen once. Overall study results and limits: Clonal diversity was possibly underestimated, and white British individuals and females predominated among donors. Only 5 or 6 AZD1222 recipients were seropositive at baseline.

Investigators merged groups given second doses at roughly 4 or roughly 12 weeks. With respect to this clone: Its antigen is undetermined.

Trimming shortened V by 5 bases and J by 0 bases, and 7 bases separated the two germline ends. The CDR3 sequence is 14 residues long. CDR1 and CDR2 from the germline V gene are LNHDA and SQIVND (reference sequence). This TCR derives from an adult who received the AZD1222 COVID-19 vaccine. The chain couples TRBV19 to TRBJ1-4, with D perhaps TRBD1 (5 bases). Here the sequenced sample was peripheral blood, taken 28 days after the second AZD1222 dose. The CDR3 nucleotides read TGTGCCAGTAGTTGGGGGACAACTAATGAAAAACTGTTTTTT. Its translation: CASSWGTTNEKLFF. Together with reference TRBV19 and TRBJ1-4, the CDR3 gives the full variable domain: DGGITQSPKYLFRKEGQNVTLSCEQNLNHDAMYWYRQDPGQGLRLIYYSQIVNDFQKGDIAEGYSVSREKKESFPLTVTSAQKNPTAFYLCASSWGTTNEKLFFGSGTQLSVL.